What follows describes a single TCR beta chain. What it recognizes is unknown. The data were obtained in a study of cytomegalovirus exposure and HLA in healthy donors. On the study more broadly: Among the roughly 400 genotyped donors, 81% were placed in the Caucasian-associated ancestry cluster.

The donors, nominally healthy at sampling, likely had unrecorded immune exposures. The study's findings and limits: Common viral pathogens seemed to be connected with several of the most significant clusters, according to a later analysis. Confirmation was obtained in vitro that a few CMV-associated chains are specific for CMV antigens.

The primer mix had 60 Vbeta and 13 Jbeta primers. Using immunoSEQ multiplex PCR, the repertoire was profiled, and TCRdb retains in-frame clones only, with some absent. The sample consists of 170,000 or so clones, about three quarters of them appearing once. The germline V gene encodes CDR1 MDHEN and CDR2 SYDVKM. The CDR3 sequence is 16 residues long. V and J are TRBV28 and TRBJ2-5, with D perhaps matching TRBD1 (6 bases). The J call may be faulty, since TRBJ2-7 better matches the DNA end. The TCR originated in a woman in her fifties or sixties in good health and CMV-seropositive. The sequencing input was PBMCs. CDR3 in amino acids: CASSLGNRAISYEQYF. In DNA, the CDR3 is TGTGCCAGCAGTTTAGGAAACAGGGCTATAAGCTACGAGCAGTACTTC.